The 17 T cell receptor beta chains given below trace back to one sample, sequenced in a study of CD4 and CD8 cells across lung adenocarcinoma regions. TCRdb itself ran the PCR reads through MiXCR, one entry per CDR3 protein. The repertoire includes some 9,600 distinct CDR3 sequences, 45% to 60% of them detected once, and 15% to 20% sits in the top ten. Sequenced sample: CD4+ T cells from the margin of a lung tumor. These receptors were taken from a male donor with lung adenocarcinoma. The CD4 and CD8 labels of this study may be unreliable.

The rearrangement joins TRBV24-1 to TRBJ2-5, with TRBD1 identical over 8 bases. TRBJ2-7 explains the end of the DNA better; the J call may be wrong. There are 15 residues in the CDR3. Germline V gene sequence: CDR1 KGHDR, CDR2 SFDVKD. CDR3 in DNA: TGTGCCACCAGTGATCCAACAGGGGGGCCCTACGAGCAGTACTTC. Its protein product is CATSDPTGGPYEQYF.

This clonotype appeared many times. J is TRBJ1-2 and V is TRBV4-1; D remains unclear. This CDR3 contains 13 residues. The germline V and J ends were trimmed by 3 bases and 8 bases, with 13 bases remaining between them. Germline V CDR1 and CDR2: MGHRA, YSYEKL. CDR3 residues: CASSQGPREGYTF. For the CDR3, the DNA is TGCGCCAGCAGCCAGGGCCCGCGGGAGGGCTACACCTTC.

The chain links TRBV10-2 to TRBJ2-5, with 9 nucleotides matching TRBD1. The J call could be wrong; TRBJ2-7 is a better fit for the DNA end. This CDR3 is built from 16 residues. CDR1 and CDR2 (germline): WSHSY, SAAADI. CDR3 nucleotides: TGCGCCAGCAGTGATCCGGGGACAGGGAGTCTTTTCGAGCAGTACGTC. Translating gives CASSDPGTGSLFEQYV.

The gene calls are TRBV27 and TRBJ1-2, with 8 positions matching TRBD1. V lost 5 bases to trimming and J lost 7 bases; unmatched junction nucleotides: 12. The CDR3 length is 15 residues. The V gene's germline CDR1 is MNHEY and CDR2 SMNVEV (reference sequence). The CDR3 loop reads CASSGAGTGIGGYTF. As DNA, the CDR3 is TGTGCCAGCAGTGGAGCCGGGACAGGCATAGGTGGCTACACCTTC.

Concerning this clonotype itself: A read error is possible here, since a much larger clone lies one base away. V gene TRBV9 combines with J gene TRBJ2-4, with TRBD1 identical over 12 bases. The germline V gene encodes CDR1 SGDLS and CDR2 YYNGEE. The CDR3 loop spans 15 amino acids. V was clipped by 4 bases and J by 13 bases; unmatched bases: 12. The CDR3 here is CASSPGQGAINEQYF. The CDR3 nucleotides read TGTGCCAGCAGCCCGGGACAGGGGGCGATCAATGAGCAGTACTTC.

The chain combines TRBV10-1 with TRBJ2-1; the match to TRBD2 covers 10 bases. Unmatched junction bases numbered 9, after V lost 9 bases and J lost 4 bases. Germline V gene sequence: CDR1 WNHNN, CDR2 SYGVQD (reference sequence). CDR3 length equals 15 residues. For the CDR3, the DNA is TGCGCCAGGAGCGTACTAGCGGGATCGTACAATGAGCAGTTCTTC. This codes for CARSVLAGSYNEQFF.

This clonotype was recorded many times. This may be a read error, as it is one base from a much larger clone. This rearrangement joins TRBV7-6 to TRBJ2-5, with 10 bases that match TRBD2. From germline, CDR1 is SGHVS and CDR2 FNYEAQ. The CDR3 consists of 17 residues. J gave up 11 bases and V 5 bases, and 20 bases lay outside the gene matches. DNA for the CDR3: TGTGCCAGCAGCCCAAGCGTAGCGGGAGGCCCTGGTGCCGGGCAGTACTTC. Translating it yields CASSPSVAGGPGAGQYF.

The chain recombines TRBV10-3 with TRBJ2-3, with a weak D call TRBD1 (5 bases). There are 14 residues in the CDR3. V was clipped by 10 bases and J by 2 bases, with 16 bases between them. In germline, CDR1 is ENHRY, CDR2 SYGVKD. The DNA of the CDR3 is TGTGCCACCTCAGGGAACACACACACAGATACGCAGTATTTT. It translates to CATSGNTHTDTQYF.

The genes are TRBV27 and TRBJ1-1; D not certain. There are 13 residues in the CDR3. Per the germline V gene, CDR1 is MNHEY and CDR2 is SMNVEV (reference sequence). V shed 0 bases and J shed 7 bases, with 9 bases lying between them. The CDR3 spells CASSLSQQIEAFF. The CDR3 bases are TGTGCCAGCAGTTTATCGCAACAGATTGAAGCTTTCTTT.

To note about this clonotype: One junction end disagrees with the germline gene, perhaps due to a read error. The rearrangement uses TRBV6-2 or TRBV6-3 and TRBJ2-1; no definite D call. CDR1 and CDR2 from the germline V gene are MNHEY and SVGEGT. The CDR3 spans 9 residues. CDR3 protein: CASSYEPFF. The CDR3 region has the DNA TGTGCCAGCAGTTACGAGCCGTTCTTC.

The gene calls are TRBV20-1 and TRBJ2-4; D perhaps matches TRBD2 (7 bases). The DNA end favors TRBJ2-7, so the J call may be wrong. The CDR3 is 16 amino acids. Germline V gives CDR1 DFQATT, CDR2 SNEGSKA (reference sequence). The CDR3 loop reads CSARDKTGGLKYEQYF. For the CDR3, the DNA is TGCAGTGCTAGAGATAAAACGGGGGGCCTCAAGTACGAGCAGTACTTC.

The CDR3 nucleotides are TGTGCCAGCACCTCCGCGGGCGTAGCGGGGCTAAGAACCACAGACATTCAGTACTTC. Protein product: CASTSAGVAGLRTTDIQYF. The rearrangement uses TRBV6-1 and TRBJ2-4, with 8 bases fitting TRBD2. Germline V gene lookup returns CDR1 MNHNS and CDR2 SASEGT. The CDR3 covers 19 residues. V lost 7 bases and J lost 8; bases outside the gene matches: 25.

The chain joins TRBV6-5 to TRBJ2-1; 7 bases fit TRBD2. Trimming at V came to 2 bases and at J to 6 bases, leaving 7 bases not matched to a gene. Germline loops: CDR1 MNHEY, CDR2 SVGAGI. The CDR3 length is 15 residues. The CDR3 here is CASSYGAGAANEQFF. The CDR3, as DNA: TGTGCCAGCAGTTACGGTGCGGGAGCGGCCAATGAGCAGTTCTTC.

This clonotype has a count of ten or more. The chain has TRBV6-1 and TRBJ1-2; D unclear. Germline V CDR1 and CDR2: MNHNS, SASEGT. The CDR3 extends over 12 amino acids. Trimming cost V 8 bases and J 7 bases, with 14 bases left between them. The CDR3 spells CASRRPEAGYTF. The CDR3 nucleotides read TGTGCCAGCCGGAGACCGGAGGCTGGCTACACCTTC.

In its sample, this clonotype was seen a few times. Given a much more abundant clone one base away, this may be a read error. The chain joins TRBV11-1 to TRBJ2-1; 7 bases are a match to TRBD2. The J call may be wrong; the DNA end is better matched by TRBJ2-7. The CDR3 extends over 12 amino acids. The germline CDR1 and CDR2 sequences are SGHAT and FQDESV (reference sequence). The CDR3 DNA reads TGTGCCAGCAGCTCCGGGGGGAATGAGCAGTACTTC. Amino acid sequence: CASSSGGNEQYF.

The chain has TRBV7-2 and TRBJ2-1; D is uncertain. V shed 4 bases and J shed 2 bases, with 12 bases lying between them. The CDR3 contains 15 residues. In germline, CDR1 is SGHTA, CDR2 FQGNSA. In DNA form, the CDR3 reads TGTGCCAGCAGCTCCTCTCCCTCCACCTACAATGAGCAGTTCTTC. Translated, it gives CASSSSPSTYNEQFF. The full variable domain, rest sourced from reference TRBV7-2 and TRBJ2-1, is GAGVSQSPSNKVTEKGKDVELRCDPISGHTALYWYRQSLGQGLEFLIYFQGNSAPDKSGLPSDRFSAERTGGSVSTLTIQRTQQEDSAVYLCASSSSPSTYNEQFFGPGTRLTVL.

The rearrangement uses TRBV27 and TRBJ2-1; TRBD1 aligns across 7 bases. The CDR3 has 14 amino acids. V shed 5 bases, J shed 7 bases, and the junction held 8 bases outside the gene matches. Per germline, CDR1 MNHEY and CDR2 SMNVEV (reference sequence). CDR3 sequence reads: CASSAMTGSNEQFF. The DNA for the CDR3 is TGTGCCAGCAGTGCAATGACAGGGTCAAATGAGCAGTTCTTC.